These 30 T cell receptor beta chains were all obtained from the same sample, sequenced in a study of T cell repertoires in cytomegalovirus infection. TCRdb passed the reads through MiXCR, listing each CDR3 protein once. The table has 250,000 to 300,000 distinct CDR3 sequences, around 25% seen once. The sequencing sample was made of PBMCs. Receptors were obtained from a human donor in good health (CMV status not recorded). Some clones in this sample may be carry-over from other donors' samples.

There are a few counts of this clonotype. V usage is TRBV13 and J usage is TRBJ1-4, with D possibly TRBD1 on 6 matching bases. The CDR3 is 13 residues long. Germline-derived CDR1 and CDR2 are PRHDT and FYEKMQ (reference sequence). The V and J ends lost 5 bases and 8 bases respectively, with 12 bases between them. Written as DNA, the CDR3 is TGTGCCAGCAGCGGCGGGACAACAGAAAAACTGTTTTTT. Its protein is CASSGGTTEKLFF. The complete variable domain, with remaining parts taken from reference TRBV13 and TRBJ1-4, reads AAGVIQSPRHLIKEKRETATLKCYPIPRHDTVYWYQQGPGQDPQFLISFYEKMQSDKGSIPDRFSAQQFSDYHSELNMSSLELGDSALYFCASSGGTTEKLFFGSGTQLSVL.

The V and J genes are TRBV6-1 and TRBJ2-1, with 7 bases aligning to TRBD1. This CDR3 has 17 amino acids. Trimming at V came to 7 bases and at J to 7 bases, leaving 19 bases not matched to a gene. CDR1 is MNHNS and CDR2 is SASEGT in the germline V gene. CDR3 DNA sequence: TGTGCCAGCAACCCCCAGCTCCGACAGGGAAGGAAGAATGAGCAGTTCTTC. Encoded protein: CASNPQLRQGRKNEQFF.

The rearrangement joins TRBV5-1 to TRBJ2-7; 10 nucleotides line up with TRBD2. Germline V gene lookup returns CDR1 SGHRS and CDR2 YFSETQ. The CDR3 consists of 14 residues. Losses at the gene ends were 4 bases for V and 3 bases for J; bases not matched to a gene: 4. In nucleotides, the CDR3 is TGCGCCAGCAGCCTAACTAGCGGGAACTACGAGCAGTACTTC. As protein: CASSLTSGNYEQYF.

This clonotype was picked up a small number of times. The rearrangement joins TRBV28 to TRBJ1-4; D might be TRBD1 (5 bases). The CDR3 consists of 15 residues. V was pared by 7 bases and J by 3 bases, with 15 bases between. Germline V gives CDR1 MDHEN, CDR2 SYDVKM. DNA of the CDR3: TGTGCCAGCACCAGGGTTACCAACGCTAATGAAAAACTGTTTTTT. Translating it yields CASTRVTNANEKLFF.

This clonotype was found many times. The V and J genes are TRBV28 and TRBJ2-7; no firm D call. Germline CDR1 is MDHEN and CDR2 is SYDVKM. The V end lost 6 bases, the J end lost 2 bases, and 5 bases lay between the germline ends. The CDR3 covers 11 residues. CDR3 residues: CASSTTYEQYF. CDR3 bases: TGTGCCAGCAGCACCACCTACGAGCAGTACTTC.

This clonotype has a count of ten or more. The chain employs TRBV28 and TRBJ2-7; TRBD1 matches 11 bases. The CDR3 consists of 15 residues. The V segment lost 2 bases and the J segment 4 bases; nucleotides outside the gene matches: 4. Germline V gene lookup returns CDR1 MDHEN and CDR2 SYDVKM. CDR3 bases: TGTGCCAGCAGTTTAATGGGACAGGGGGAGTACGAGCAGTACTTC. Protein sequence: CASSLMGQGEYEQYF.

This clonotype was observed at least ten times. The J gene is TRBJ1-4, the V gene TRBV7-2, with D possibly matching TRBD1 (6 bases). The CDR3 sequence is 16 residues long. In germline, CDR1 is SGHTA, CDR2 FQGNSA. The V and J ends lost 4 bases and 5 bases respectively, with 17 bases between them. CDR3 nucleotide sequence: TGTGCCAGCAGCTCTTTAAAAACAGGGCCAAATGAAAAACTGTTTTTT. It specifies CASSSLKTGPNEKLFF.

This clonotype has a count of ten or more. V usage is TRBV7-2 and J usage is TRBJ1-1; 9 bases fit TRBD1. Germline V gene sequence: CDR1 SGHTA, CDR2 FQGNSA. The CDR3 totals 15 residues. V dropped 4 bases and J dropped 0; count of bases not matched to a gene: 3. The DNA of the CDR3 is TGTGCCAGCAGCTGGGGACAGGGCTTGAACACTGAAGCTTTCTTT. Amino acid sequence: CASSWGQGLNTEAFF.

In its sample, this clonotype was seen many times. This chain links TRBV11-2 with TRBJ2-7; possibly TRBD1 for D (5 bases). Trimming took off 0 bases at V and 2 bases at J, with 11 bases between the two ends. In germline, CDR1 is SGHAT, CDR2 FQNNGV. The CDR3 consists of 15 residues. The CDR3 DNA reads as TGTGCCAGCAGCTTAGATCTTGGGGCCGCCTACGAGCAGTACTTC. Translated: CASSLDLGAAYEQYF.

The chain combines TRBV19 with TRBJ2-2; D gene unclear. There are 12 residues in the CDR3. From germline, CDR1 is LNHDA and CDR2 SQIVND (reference sequence). Trimming stripped 7 bases from V and 5 bases from J, with 8 bases between. CDR3 protein: CASMWETGELFF. The CDR3 bases are TGTGCCAGTATGTGGGAAACCGGGGAGCTGTTTTTT. Based on the CDR3 plus reference TRBV19 and TRBJ2-2, the full variable domain is DGGITQSPKYLFRKEGQNVTLSCEQNLNHDAMYWYRQDPGQGLRLIYYSQIVNDFQKGDIAEGYSVSREKKESFPLTVTSAQKNPTAFYLCASMWETGELFFGEGSRLTVL.

This clonotype was counted a few times. The chain links TRBV28 to TRBJ2-7, with 10 bases aligning to TRBD1. CDR1 is MDHEN, CDR2 SYDVKM, per germline. The CDR3 is made up of 14 amino acids. J was trimmed by 5 bases and V by 5 bases; bases with no gene match: 6. This chain's CDR3 is CASSPRDRGHEQYF. In DNA, the CDR3 is TGTGCCAGCAGTCCCCGGGACAGGGGACACGAGCAGTACTTC.

This clonotype turned up a few times. The V and J genes are TRBV5-1 and TRBJ2-5; 10 bases line up with TRBD1. From germline, CDR1 is SGHRS and CDR2 YFSETQ. The junction had 15 bases not matched to a gene; V was cut back by 4 bases and J by 0 bases. The CDR3 covers 19 residues. The CDR3 reads CASSISGQGTRGYQETQYF. As DNA, the CDR3 is TGCGCCAGCAGCATATCGGGACAGGGGACGAGGGGGTACCAAGAGACCCAGTACTTC.

V usage is TRBV19 and J usage is TRBJ1-2, with D hard to call. The CDR3 has 11 amino acids. Germline V lookup: CDR1 LNHDA, CDR2 SQIVND (reference sequence). V was cut by 5 bases and J by 13 bases, with 14 bases left in between. The CDR3 loop is CASSSDGRCTF. In DNA, the CDR3 is TGTGCCAGTAGTTCGGATGGCCGCTGCACCTTC.

This clonotype was recorded only once. The rearrangement links TRBV29-1 to TRBJ2-3; 7 nucleotides agree with TRBD2. Germline CDR1 is SQVTM and CDR2 is ANQGSEA. The CDR3 runs 14 residues. V was pared by 4 bases and J by 1 base, with 5 bases of the junction left unmatched. DNA of the CDR3: TGCAGCGTTGGGGGGGGTAGCGGCACAGATACGCAGTATTTT. Protein: CSVGGGSGTDTQYF.

This clonotype was recorded a few times. The chain combines TRBV14 with TRBJ1-1; D unresolved. Germline-derived CDR1 and CDR2 are SGHDN and FVKESK. This CDR3 has 14 residues. Trimming removed 4 bases at V and 1 base at J, with 10 bases between. CDR3: CASSPPGRNTEAFF. As DNA, the CDR3 is TGTGCCAGCAGCCCGCCCGGACGGAACACTGAAGCTTTCTTT.

The table lists this clonotype with a few counts. The chain uses TRBV5-6 and TRBJ1-4, with TRBD1 matching 7 bases. The CDR3 is 13 amino acids. V lost 4 bases to trimming and J lost 8 bases; unmatched junction nucleotides: 5. In germline, CDR1 is SGHDT, CDR2 YYEEEE. This CDR3 is CASSRSGGEKLFF. The CDR3 region has the DNA TGTGCCAGCAGCCGTTCAGGGGGGGAAAAACTGTTTTTT.

This clonotype was observed a few times. The J gene is TRBJ2-1, the V gene TRBV7-2; D might be TRBD1 (5 bases). Germline CDR1 is SGHTA and CDR2 is FQGNSA. V was cut by 5 bases and J by 0 bases, with 14 bases left in between. This CDR3 contains 16 residues. The DNA for the CDR3 is TGTGCCAGCAGCCCTTACCGACAGACCTCCTACAATGAGCAGTTCTTC. Amino acid sequence: CASSPYRQTSYNEQFF.

This chain uses TRBV28 with TRBJ1-1, with D perhaps TRBD1 (6 bases). Looked up from germline, CDR1 is MDHEN and CDR2 is SYDVKM. CDR3 length: 12 amino acids. Trimming stripped 5 bases from V and 7 bases from J, with 11 bases between. CDR3: CASSRGTNEAFF. The CDR3 bases are TGTGCCAGCAGTCGAGGGACAAATGAAGCTTTCTTT.

As DNA, the CDR3 is TGTGCCAGCACGCGGGAGTACCAAGAGACCCAGTACTTC. Translated, it gives CASTREYQETQYF. The V gene is TRBV11-2, the J gene TRBJ2-5; 7 bases line up with TRBD2. Unmatched junction bases numbered 2, after V lost 7 bases and J lost 0 bases. The CDR3 has 13 amino acids. CDR1 SGHAT and CDR2 FQNNGV come from the germline V gene.

The CDR3 sequence is CASSLRGIGGNQPQHF. The CDR3, as DNA: TGTGCCAGCAGTTTAAGAGGGATTGGTGGCAATCAGCCCCAGCATTTT. V and J are TRBV27 and TRBJ1-5; D remains unclear. The ends were cut back, 2 bases at V and 2 bases at J, with 13 bases in the middle. Germline V gives CDR1 MNHEY, CDR2 SMNVEV (reference sequence). CDR3 size: 16 residues.

V is TRBV4-3 and J is TRBJ2-1; the match to TRBD1 covers 10 bases. The CDR3 extends over 16 amino acids. Germline V gene lookup returns CDR1 LGHNA and CDR2 YSLEER. V lost 0 bases, J lost 6 bases, and 5 bases stayed unmatched. CDR3 sequence reads: CASSQEGQGIPNEQFF. CDR3 coding DNA: TGCGCCAGCAGCCAAGAGGGACAGGGGATCCCCAATGAGCAGTTCTTC.

As concerns this clonotype: Being one base from a much bigger clone, this may be a read error. The V gene is TRBV7-9, the J gene TRBJ2-3; possibly TRBD2 for D (6 bases). The CDR3 spans 15 residues. The ends were cut back, 4 bases at V and 3 bases at J, with 14 bases in the middle. The germline CDR1 and CDR2 sequences are SEHNR and FQNEAQ (reference sequence). DNA of the CDR3: TGTGCCAGCAGCTCAGGAGGGCAGTATACAGATACGCAGTATTTT. Its protein product is CASSSGGQYTDTQYF.

This chain joins TRBV11-2 and TRBJ2-5, with TRBD2 matching 15 bases. CDR1 and CDR2 from the germline V gene are SGHAT and FQNNGV. CDR3 length equals 18 residues. The ends lost 5 bases at V and 4 bases at J; junction bases unmatched: 11. The CDR3 region is CASSPGTSGGLRRETQYF. CDR3 sequence (DNA): TGTGCCAGCAGCCCAGGGACTAGCGGGGGGCTGAGGAGAGAGACCCAGTACTTC.

The chain carries TRBV30 and TRBJ1-3; D is unclear. V lost 3 bases and J lost 1, with 13 bases in between. This CDR3 region has 15 residues. CDR1 is GTSNPN and CDR2 is SVGIG in the germline V gene (reference sequence). This chain's CDR3 is CAWSDRGSSGNTIYF. The CDR3 DNA is TGTGCCTGGAGCGATCGCGGGTCTTCTGGAAACACCATATATTTT. The full variable domain, its missing parts supplied by reference TRBV30 and TRBJ1-3, is SQTIHQWPATLVQPVGSPLSLECTVEGTSNPNLYWYRQAAGRGLQLLFYSVGIGQISSEVPQNLSASRPQDRQFILSSKKLLLSDSGFYLCAWSDRGSSGNTIYFGEGSWLTVV.

In regard to this clonotype: As the CDR3 is not closed by the conserved phenylalanine or tryptophan, this likely results from a read error. The chain links TRBV20-1 to TRBJ2-5, with 10 positions matching TRBD2. Looked up from germline, CDR1 is DFQATT and CDR2 is SNEGSKA (reference sequence). V lost 5 bases, J lost 1 base, and 7 bases stayed unmatched. This CDR3 is built from 15 residues. CDR3 sequence (DNA): TGCAGTGCTGGCAGCGGGAGGGTACGCCAAGAGACCCAGTACTGC. It specifies CSAGSGRVRQETQYC.

The chain joins TRBV28 to TRBJ1-2; 9 bases map to TRBD1. The CDR3 totals 14 residues. Germline V lookup: CDR1 MDHEN, CDR2 SYDVKM. Unmatched junction bases numbered 10, after V lost 7 bases and J lost 7 bases. The DNA for the CDR3 is TGTGCCAGCATCAGGGACAGGGCGGTTAGTGGCTACACCTTC. It codes for CASIRDRAVSGYTF.

The chain recombines TRBV6-5 with TRBJ2-3, with 16 bases matching TRBD2. From germline, CDR1 is MNHEY and CDR2 SVGAGI. The CDR3 contains 19 residues. The trim removed 5 bases at V and 5 bases at J, leaving 13 bases unmatched. DNA of the CDR3: TGTGCCAGCAGTCTCAGGCCGTCGGGACTAGCGGGAGGGTTAGATACGCAGTATTTT. Translating gives CASSLRPSGLAGGLDTQYF.

This clonotype was observed a handful of times. The genes are TRBV11-3 and TRBJ2-1, with TRBD2 matching over 7 bases. Germline CDR1 is SGHNT and CDR2 is YENEEA. V was clipped by 5 bases and J by 8 bases; unmatched bases: 9. The CDR3 contains 14 residues. The CDR3 here is CASSHGGGSDEQFF. The CDR3 DNA sequence: TGTGCCAGCAGCCACGGAGGCGGGAGCGATGAGCAGTTCTTC.

This clonotype showed up just once. The gene calls are TRBV20-1 and TRBJ2-7; 10 bases fit TRBD1. Germline V CDR1 and CDR2: DFQATT, SNEGSKA (reference sequence). This CDR3 spans 15 amino acids. The V gene end was trimmed by 5 bases and the J gene end by 2 bases; junction bases not matched to a gene: 9. This CDR3 reads CSAGMPDRGTYEQYF. CDR3 nucleotides: TGCAGTGCTGGTATGCCGGACAGGGGGACCTACGAGCAGTACTTC.

The chain employs TRBV7-6 and TRBJ2-3; D call uncertain. CDR1 is SGHVS and CDR2 is FNYEAQ in the germline V gene. The CDR3 runs to 11 residues. V lost 8 bases, J lost 9 bases, and 12 bases lay in between. Here the CDR3 DNA reads TGTGCCAGCTTTCAAAGTGGGACGCAGTATTTT. It codes for CASFQSGTQYF.